These 28 T cell receptor beta chains originate from one sample sequenced in a study of shared clonotypes between healthy human individuals. The repertoire was sequenced with immunoSEQ multiplex PCR; TCRdb's copy has only in-frame clones and lacks some. This table has about 2.1 million clones, about 94% appearing once. Naive CD8 cells lacked CD45RO, underwent positive selection for CCR7 and left out terminally differentiated effector memory CD45RA+ cells. Input material: naive CD8+ T cells from PBMCs. Receptors were obtained from a young man in good health. Some clones in this sample may be carry-over from other donors' samples.

The V gene is TRBV2, the J gene TRBJ2-1, with TRBD1 identical over 8 bases. V lost 2 bases and J lost 6; bases outside the gene matches: 6. CDR3 size: 15 residues. CDR1 is SNHLY, CDR2 FYNNEI, per germline. Here the CDR3 DNA reads TGTGCCAGCAGTGAATCGGGACAGGCGCTCAATGAGCAGTTCTTC. Amino acid sequence: CASSESGQALNEQFF.

V and J are TRBV6-6 and TRBJ2-7, with D tentatively TRBD1 (6 bases). The CDR3 runs 15 residues. CDR1 MNHNY and CDR2 SVGAGI come from the germline V gene (reference sequence). Trimming stripped 0 bases from V and 1 base from J, with 10 bases between. The CDR3: CASSYSDSESYEQYF. For the CDR3, the DNA is TGTGCCAGCAGTTACTCGGACAGCGAATCCTACGAGCAGTACTTC.

V gene TRBV27 combines with J gene TRBJ2-7; 7 bases map to TRBD1. Trimming removed 7 bases from V and 4 bases from J; junction bases left unmatched: 16. Looked up from germline, CDR1 is MNHEY and CDR2 is SMNVEV (reference sequence). This CDR3 region has 16 residues. CDR3: CASKNLDRASRYEQYF. The CDR3 DNA is TGTGCCAGCAAAAACCTAGACAGGGCCTCGAGGTACGAGCAGTACTTC.

Regarding this clone: The same CDR3 can be traced to other DNA sequences in this sample. The V gene is TRBV27, the J gene TRBJ2-1; TRBD2 might be the D (5 bases). The CDR3 extends over 12 amino acids. V was clipped by 3 bases and J by 5 bases, with 5 bases between them. CDR1 and CDR2 from the germline V gene are MNHEY and SMNVEV (reference sequence). CDR3 sequence reads: CASSLRDNEQFF. CDR3 nucleotide sequence: TGTGCCAGCAGTTTGAGGGACAATGAGCAGTTCTTC.

The rearrangement uses TRBV11-3 and TRBJ2-3, with D uncertain. The CDR3 covers 15 residues. Germline CDR1 reads SGHNT; CDR2 reads YENEEA. The V end was cut by 5 bases, the J end by 0 bases, with 12 bases between. The DNA of the CDR3 is TGTGCCAGCAGCCCCCGTGAGGCTAGCACAGATACGCAGTATTTT. Its protein is CASSPREASTDTQYF.

The gene calls are TRBV2 and TRBJ2-7, with 9 bases aligning to TRBD2. J lost 0 bases, V lost 7 bases, and 4 bases had no gene match. The germline V gene has CDR1 SNHLY and CDR2 FYNNEI. The length of the CDR3 is 14 residues. CDR3 sequence reads: CASKTSGASYEQYF. For the CDR3, the DNA is TGTGCCAGCAAGACTAGCGGAGCCTCCTACGAGCAGTACTTC. Combining the CDR3 with reference TRBV2 and TRBJ2-7 gives the whole variable domain EPEVTQTPSHQVTQMGQEVILRCVPISNHLYFYWYRQILGQKVEFLVSFYNNEISEKSEIFDDQFSVERPDGSNFTLKIRSTKLEDSAMYFCASKTSGASYEQYFGPGTRLTVT.

The genes are TRBV27 and TRBJ2-1; D is perhaps TRBD2 (7 bases). The CDR3 sequence is 14 residues long. V lost 6 bases and J 7 bases, leaving 16 bases between the germline ends. Germline assignment: CDR1 MNHEY and CDR2 SMNVEV (reference sequence). The CDR3 loop reads CASSQSGGWNEQFF. CDR3 sequence (DNA): TGTGCCAGCAGCCAGTCGGGGGGCTGGAATGAGCAGTTCTTC.

The chain joins TRBV7-9 to TRBJ1-1; D unclear. Deletions cut 5 bases from V and 3 bases from J, with 13 bases between. The germline gives CDR1 SEHNR, CDR2 FQNEAQ (reference sequence). This CDR3 region has 14 residues. The CDR3 reads CASSPPTPYTEAFF. Here the CDR3 DNA reads TGTGCCAGCAGCCCTCCGACACCCTACACTGAAGCTTTCTTT.

Remarks on this clone: At the DNA level, this CDR3 is encoded by other sequences in the same sample as well. The rearrangement joins TRBV27 to TRBJ2-7; a weak D match, TRBD2 (5 bases). CDR3 length: 12 amino acids. Germline loops: CDR1 MNHEY, CDR2 SMNVEV (reference sequence). Trimming left V 2 bases short and J 7 bases short, with 9 bases between. As DNA, the CDR3 is TGTGCCAGCAGTTTACCGTCGGGAGAGCAGTACTTC. This encodes CASSLPSGEQYF.

The chain carries TRBV7-9 and TRBJ2-7; 8 bases match TRBD1. This CDR3 spans 13 amino acids. Germline CDR1 SEHNR, CDR2 FQNEAQ (reference sequence). The V and J ends lost 5 bases and 6 bases, in that order; junction bases with no gene match: 6. CDR3 sequence: CASSVDRGGEQYF. CDR3 in DNA: TGTGCCAGCAGCGTAGACAGGGGAGGCGAGCAGTACTTC.

V usage is TRBV7-3 and J usage is TRBJ1-2; a weak D match, TRBD1 (5 bases). This CDR3 has 15 amino acids. Germline V lookup: CDR1 SGHTA, CDR2 FQGTGA. Trimming took off 5 bases at V and 2 bases at J, with 15 bases between the two ends. DNA for the CDR3: TGTGCCAGCAGCCCCTCGAATGAGGGGAACTATGGCTACACCTTC. The encoded protein is CASSPSNEGNYGYTF.

V is TRBV27 and J is TRBJ2-7, with TRBD1 matching 12 bases. CDR3 length: 16 residues. Looked up from germline, CDR1 is MNHEY and CDR2 is SMNVEV (reference sequence). V lost 5 bases, J lost 5 bases, and 10 bases stayed unmatched. The CDR3 reads CASSPPGTGGFHEQYF. The CDR3 region has the DNA TGTGCCAGCAGTCCTCCCGGGACAGGGGGCTTTCACGAGCAGTACTTC.

The chain couples TRBV14 to TRBJ1-4; the D is unclear. Germline values: CDR1 SGHDN, CDR2 FVKESK. This CDR3 contains 15 residues. V shed 3 bases and J shed 7 bases, with 15 bases lying between them. The CDR3 DNA reads TGTGCCAGCAGCCAGTCTATTGGAACGGGTGAAAAACTGTTTTTT. Protein sequence: CASSQSIGTGEKLFF.

The V call is TRBV7-3, the J call TRBJ2-7; D may be TRBD1 or TRBD2 (5 bases each). Germline CDR1 SGHTA, CDR2 FQGTGA. V lost 3 bases and J lost 5, with 11 bases in between. The CDR3 is made up of 13 amino acids. Here the CDR3 DNA reads TGTGCCAGCAGCTTGGTACGGGACGACGAGCAGTACTTC. It codes for CASSLVRDDEQYF.

This chain uses TRBV7-9 with TRBJ2-1; TRBD2 aligns across 8 bases. Trimming removed 5 bases from V and 4 bases from J; junction bases left unmatched: 4. CDR1 SEHNR and CDR2 FQNEAQ come from the germline V gene (reference sequence). This CDR3 has 14 amino acids. The CDR3 coding sequence is TGTGCCAGCAGCCTCCAGCGGGGGTACAATGAGCAGTTCTTC. It codes for CASSLQRGYNEQFF. The full variable domain, in which reference TRBV7-9 and TRBJ2-1 provide the parts outside the CDR3, is DTGVSQNPRHKITKRGQNVTFRCDPISEHNRLYWYRQTLGQGPEFLTYFQNEAQLEKSRLLSDRFSAERPKGSFSTLEIQRTEQGDSAMYLCASSLQRGYNEQFFGPGTRLTVL.

V is TRBV19 and J is TRBJ2-7, with D possibly being TRBD2 (6 bases). Trimming removed 7 bases from V and 4 bases from J, with 14 bases in between. Germline CDR1 reads LNHDA; CDR2 reads SQIVND (reference sequence). The CDR3 totals 13 residues. CDR3 sequence reads: CASKSPEGYEQYF. The CDR3 nucleotides read TGTGCCAGTAAGAGCCCGGAGGGTTACGAGCAGTACTTC.

The chain has TRBV10-3 and TRBJ2-7; TRBD1 matches 8 bases. The CDR3 has 14 residues. Germline V lookup: CDR1 ENHRY, CDR2 SYGVKD. J gave up 2 bases and V 4 bases, and 4 bases lay outside the gene matches. CDR3 coding DNA: TGTGCCATCAGTGGGGACAGGATCCCCTACGAGCAGTACTTC. This encodes CAISGDRIPYEQYF.

The chain couples TRBV19 to TRBJ1-1, with 7 bases fitting TRBD1. CDR3 size: 13 residues. Trimming cost V 6 bases and J 1 base; bases outside gene matches: 2. CDR1 and CDR2 (germline): LNHDA, SQIVND (reference sequence). The CDR3 DNA sequence: TGTGCCAGTAGCGGACAGGCGAACACTGAAGCTTTCTTT. This encodes CASSGQANTEAFF.

V gene TRBV9 combines with J gene TRBJ2-1, with 11 nucleotides matching TRBD2. The CDR3 totals 17 residues. Germline V lookup: CDR1 SGDLS, CDR2 YYNGEE. The ends lost 4 bases at V and 0 bases at J; junction bases unmatched: 6. CDR3 sequence (DNA): TGTGCCAGCAGCCCCCGACTAGCGGGAAGCTCCTACAATGAGCAGTTCTTC. Translation: CASSPRLAGSSYNEQFF.

The chain employs TRBV27 and TRBJ1-5; TRBD1 might be the D (5 bases). The V gene lost 4 bases and the J gene lost 10 bases, with 14 bases spanning the gap. CDR1 is MNHEY and CDR2 is SMNVEV in the germline V gene (reference sequence). The CDR3 has 13 amino acids. CDR3 nucleotide sequence: TGTGCCAGCAGTTCCGGGACGTATGGACCCCAGCATTTT. Protein product: CASSSGTYGPQHF.

The rearrangement uses TRBV7-9 and TRBJ2-7; either TRBD1 or TRBD2 may supply D (6 bases each). Trimming took off 5 bases at V and 0 bases at J, with 17 bases between the two ends. CDR1 SEHNR and CDR2 FQNEAQ come from the germline V gene (reference sequence). The length of the CDR3 is 16 residues. CDR3 sequence (DNA): TGTGCCAGCAGCGCCGGGGGCCCCAGAAGCTCCTACGAGCAGTACTTC. Protein: CASSAGGPRSSYEQYF.

The chain has TRBV2 and TRBJ2-3; D is tentatively TRBD1 or TRBD2 (5 bases each). This CDR3 is built from 17 residues. The V gene's germline CDR1 is SNHLY and CDR2 FYNNEI. V was cut by 8 bases and J by 6 bases, with 27 bases left in between. The CDR3 coding sequence is TGTGCCAGCGGCATCGGTGTAGGGACCAAACGTACGGATACGCAGTATTTT. Amino acids: CASGIGVGTKRTDTQYF. Based on the CDR3 plus reference TRBV2 and TRBJ2-3, the full variable domain is EPEVTQTPSHQVTQMGQEVILRCVPISNHLYFYWYRQILGQKVEFLVSFYNNEISEKSEIFDDQFSVERPDGSNFTLKIRSTKLEDSAMYFCASGIGVGTKRTDTQYFGPGTRLTVL.

This chain joins TRBV9 and TRBJ1-2; TRBD1 is a possible D gene (6 bases). Germline values: CDR1 SGDLS, CDR2 YYNGEE. The CDR3 is 14 residues long. Between the trimmed V and J ends, which lost 0 bases and 7 bases, there was a span of 13 bases. The CDR3 coding sequence is TGTGCCAGCAGCGTAGGGCAGGGGTTGGTTGGCTACACCTTC. Translated, it gives CASSVGQGLVGYTF.

The rearrangement uses TRBV7-9 and TRBJ2-3; TRBD2 matches at 8 bases. Germline CDR1 is SEHNR and CDR2 is FQNEAQ (reference sequence). After removal of 1 base from V and 2 bases from J, the junction contained 8 bases not matched to a gene. The CDR3 is made up of 17 amino acids. CDR3 bases: TGTGCCAGCAGCTTAGTTTTAGGCGGGGGGTTCACAGATACGCAGTATTTT. It encodes CASSLVLGGGFTDTQYF.

This chain connects TRBV11-2 to TRBJ2-1; 10 nucleotides agree with TRBD2. Trimming took 6 bases from V and 6 from J; bases not matched to a gene: 11. This CDR3 is built from 16 residues. Germline CDR1 reads SGHAT; CDR2 reads FQNNGV. CDR3 nucleotide sequence: TGTGCCAGCAGGGGCGGTTTAGCGGGAGGTCGCAATGAGCAGTTCTTC. It encodes CASRGGLAGGRNEQFF. Looking up the rest from reference TRBV11-2 and TRBJ2-1 gives the full variable domain: EAGVAQSPRYKIIEKRQSVAFWCNPISGHATLYWYQQILGQGPKLLIQFQNNGVVDDSQLPKDRFSAERLKGVDSTLKIQPAKLEDSAVYLCASRGGLAGGRNEQFFGPGTRLTVL.

The rearrangement links TRBV7-9 to TRBJ2-1; 12 bases line up with TRBD1. CDR1 and CDR2 from the germline V gene are SEHNR and FQNEAQ (reference sequence). The CDR3 consists of 15 residues. J was trimmed by 7 bases and V by 5 bases; bases with no gene match: 6. The CDR3 loop is CASSHRDRGPNEQFF. The CDR3 DNA reads as TGTGCCAGCAGCCACCGGGACAGGGGGCCGAATGAGCAGTTCTTC. Full variable domain (rest looked up from reference TRBV7-9 and TRBJ2-1): DTGVSQNPRHKITKRGQNVTFRCDPISEHNRLYWYRQTLGQGPEFLTYFQNEAQLEKSRLLSDRFSAERPKGSFSTLEIQRTEQGDSAMYLCASSHRDRGPNEQFFGPGTRLTVL.

A note on this clone: This same CDR3 is encoded by further DNA sequences in the sample. This sequence joins TRBV4-3 and TRBJ1-2; D unresolved. Germline lookup yields CDR1 LGHNA and CDR2 YSLEER. Trimming took 1 base from V and 5 from J, leaving 5 bases between them. The CDR3 has 12 amino acids. The CDR3 DNA reads as TGCGCCAGCAGCCAAGGCCCTTATGGCTACACCTTC. Translation: CASSQGPYGYTF.

The chain carries TRBV5-5 and TRBJ2-3, with 7 bases lining up with TRBD2. The length of the CDR3 is 17 residues. The junction had 7 bases not matched to a gene; V was cut back by 0 bases and J by 0 bases. Germline assignment: CDR1 SGHKS and CDR2 YYEKEE (reference sequence). The CDR3 nucleotides are TGTGCCAGCAGCTTGGCTCGGCTAGCGGTTAGCACAGATACGCAGTATTTT. Amino acids: CASSLARLAVSTDTQYF. The full variable domain, completed using reference TRBV5-5 and TRBJ2-3, is DAGVTQSPTHLIKTRGQQVTLRCSPISGHKSVSWYQQVLGQGPQFIFQYYEKEERGRGNFPDRFSARQFPNYSSELNVNALLLGDSALYLCASSLARLAVSTDTQYFGPGTRLTVL.